This T cell receptor beta chain was retrieved from a study of CD4+ T cells in melanoma. The CDR3 sequence is 13 residues long. Germline V CDR1 and CDR2: SNHLY, FYNNEI. V lost 11 bases and J 2 bases, leaving 10 bases between the germline ends. The protocol was immunoSEQ multiplex PCR, while the TCRdb copy is restricted to in-frame clones and leaves out a portion. The sample shows approximately 12,000 clones, just over 65% of them seen only once. Sequencing was done on a sample of cells from a culture (not recorded whether cultured in vitro). This rearrangement joins TRBV2 to TRBJ2-6; D possibly corresponds to TRBD2 (5 bases). This clonotype was obtained from a human donor with melanoma. The CDR3 protein is CASRETGANVLTF. The CDR3 DNA reads as TGTGCCTCCCGGGAAACTGGGGCCAACGTCCTGACTTTC.